The rows below give T cell receptor beta chains drawn from one sample of a study of OX40 agonist ivuxolimab in advanced cancers. Assay: immunoSEQ multiplex PCR; the TCRdb copy retains only in-frame clones and omits some. The profile covers fewer than 200,000 clones, with roughly 94% appearing a single time and 0.3% to 0.35% taken by the ten largest. The sequencing here drew on CD4+ or CD8+ T cells sorted from blood, taken in a trial of the OX40 agonist ivuxolimab. The source is an adult with an advanced solid tumor such as melanoma, head and neck, liver or kidney cancer. Both conserved end residues are part of each CDR3. Each record gives: D gene, J gene, CDR3 length, clone size, V gene, CDR3 protein, CDR3 DNA. The D gene is left open where the match is weak. Only part of the rows carry a size: once, few, many, or a class if the clone is expanded.

>NA|TRBJ2-3|16|once|TRBV4-3
CASSTTRDFSTDTQYF
TGCGCCAGCAGCACCACCCGGGACTTTAGCACAGATACGCAGTATTTT
>NA|TRBJ2-7|14|NA|TRBV19
CASSIGDHSYEQYF
TGTGCCAGTAGTATAGGGGACCACTCCTACGAGCAGTACTTC
>TRBD1|TRBJ1-5|13|NA|TRBV19
CASSLTGDQPQHF
TGTGCCAGTAGTCTGACAGGGGATCAGCCCCAGCATTTT
>NA|TRBJ1-1|13|NA|TRBV6-1
CASSQGKDTEAFF
TGTGCCAGCAGCCAAGGCAAGGACACTGAAGCTTTCTTT
>TRBD1|TRBJ1-1|13|NA|TRBV6-1
CASSEVTGGEAFF
TGTGCCAGCAGTGAAGTAACAGGGGGTGAAGCTTTCTTT
>NA|TRBJ2-1|14|NA|TRBV7-2
CASSYPRVPNEQFF
TGTGCCAGCAGCTACCCAAGAGTCCCCAATGAGCAGTTCTTC
>TRBD1|TRBJ1-5|14|NA|TRBV7-9
CASSPRQGNQPQHF
TGTGCCAGCAGCCCTAGACAGGGAAATCAGCCCCAGCATTTT
>NA|TRBJ1-3|16|NA|TRBV18
CASSPRQAHSGNTIYF
TGTGCCAGCTCACCACGACAGGCCCACTCTGGAAACACCATATATTTT
>NA|TRBJ2-7|12|NA|TRBV27
CASSSTGTEQYF
TGTGCCAGCAGTTCAACAGGGACCGAGCAGTACTTC
>TRBD2|TRBJ2-5|16|NA|TRBV4-1
CASSQDPPGGEETQYF
TGCGCCAGCAGCCAAGATCCCCCCGGGGGGGAAGAGACCCAGTACTTC
>NA|TRBJ2-7|17|NA|TRBV28
CASSSVAQGALSYEQYF
TGTGCCAGCAGTTCCGTGGCCCAAGGGGCCCTCTCCTACGAGCAGTACTTC
>NA|TRBJ1-5|15|NA|TRBV4-3
CASSQEGAGNQPQHF
TGCGCCAGCAGCCAAGAAGGCGCGGGCAATCAGCCCCAGCATTTT
>NA|TRBJ1-1|14|few|TRBV5-4
CASSLGAGSTEAFF
TGTGCCAGCAGCTTGGGGGCAGGGAGCACTGAAGCTTTCTTT
>TRBD1|TRBJ2-7|13|NA|TRBV6-5
CASKRTGLYEQYF
TGTGCCAGCAAGAGGACAGGTCTCTACGAGCAGTACTTC
>NA|TRBJ1-2|13|few|TRBV6-6
CASSYSNSYGYTF
TGTGCCAGCAGTTACTCGAACAGCTATGGCTACACCTTC
>NA|TRBJ1-2|14|NA|TRBV7-9
CASSLGGFRYGYTF
TGTGCCAGCAGCTTAGGAGGGTTTAGATATGGCTACACCTTC
>TRBD1|TRBJ2-7|16|NA|TRBV18
CASSLDTGQGANEQYF
TGTGCCAGCTCACTCGATACGGGACAGGGGGCGAACGAGCAGTACTTC
>NA|TRBJ2-5|14|NA|TRBV18
CASSPPGRAETQYF
TGTGCCAGCTCACCACCGGGTAGGGCAGAGACCCAGTACTTC
>NA|TRBJ1-6|14|NA|TRBV6-1
CASIYGQGNSPLHF
TGTGCCAGCATTTATGGGCAGGGTAATTCACCCCTCCACTTT
>NA|TRBJ1-5|11|NA|TRBV20-1
CSARVDQAQHF
TGCAGTGCTAGAGTCGACCAGGCCCAGCATTTT
>NA|TRBJ1-1|12|NA|TRBV7-9
CASSFGEGRAFF
TGTGCCAGCAGCTTCGGGGAGGGAAGGGCTTTCTTT
>NA|TRBJ2-5|15|NA|TRBV7-2
CASSLAGGGAETQYF
TGTGCCAGCAGCTTAGCAGGGGGAGGAGCGGAGACCCAGTACTTC
>NA|TRBJ2-2|12|NA|TRBV7-9
CASSAYTGELFF
TGTGCCAGCAGCGCGTACACCGGGGAGCTGTTTTTT
>NA|TRBJ1-2|13|NA|TRBV19
CASFQAPARGYTF
TGTGCCAGTTTCCAGGCTCCGGCGAGGGGCTACACCTTC
>NA|TRBJ1-2|13|few|TRBV10-1
CASSAEPYYGYTF
TGCGCCAGCAGTGCTGAACCTTACTATGGCTACACCTTC
>NA|TRBJ2-3|16|NA|TRBV7-2
CASSLGGGLSTDTQYF
TGTGCCAGCAGCTTAGGAGGAGGTTTAAGCACAGATACGCAGTATTTT
>NA|TRBJ2-3|16|NA|TRBV15
CATSRARAGVTDTQYF
TGTGCCACCAGCAGAGCGCGGGCAGGGGTTACAGATACGCAGTATTTT
>NA|TRBJ2-7|14|NA|TRBV5-4
CASSLNAGAHEQYF
TGTGCCAGCAGCTTGAATGCTGGGGCCCACGAGCAGTACTTC
>NA|TRBJ2-2|14|NA|TRBV28
CASLRDLNTGELFF
TGTGCCAGCCTTCGGGACCTAAACACCGGGGAGCTGTTTTTT
>TRBD1|TRBJ2-7|15|NA|TRBV6-6
CASSSGTGGVYEQYF
TGTGCCAGCAGTTCCGGGACAGGGGGGGTCTACGAGCAGTACTTC
>TRBD2|TRBJ2-1|15|once|TRBV5-1
CASSLEGLHYNEQFF
TGCGCCAGCAGCTTAGAGGGACTACATTACAATGAGCAGTTCTTC
>TRBD1|TRBJ2-3|13|NA|TRBV29-1
CSVRAGGTDTQYF
TGCAGCGTTAGGGCAGGGGGTACAGATACGCAGTATTTT
>TRBD1|TRBJ1-6|14|once|TRBV6-6
CASRRGTGISPLHF
TGTGCCAGCCGGAGGGGGACAGGGATTTCTCCCCTCCACTTT
>NA|TRBJ2-7|14|NA|TRBV5-4
CASSSMRDPYEQYF
TGTGCCAGCAGCTCAATGAGGGATCCCTACGAGCAGTACTTC
>NA|TRBJ1-2|14|NA|TRBV30
CASYVGAKDGGYTF
TGTGCCTCCTATGTGGGGGCTAAGGATGGTGGCTACACCTTC
>NA|TRBJ1-1|14|few|TRBV29-1
CSVERSRESRQAFF
TGCAGCGTTGAACGGTCTAGGGAATCGAGACAAGCTTTCTTT
>NA|TRBJ1-6|14|NA|TRBV5-6
CASSLVGEGSPLHF
TGTGCCAGCAGCTTGGTCGGGGAAGGTTCACCCCTCCACTTT
>TRBD2|TRBJ2-1|18|NA|TRBV27
CASRRRLAGGPIYNEQFF
TGTGCCAGCAGGAGGAGACTAGCGGGAGGGCCTATCTACAATGAGCAGTTCTTC
>NA|TRBJ1-6|16|NA|TRBV5-6
CASSLGGGGVGSPLHF
TGTGCCAGCAGCTTGGGAGGTGGAGGGGTCGGTTCACCCCTCCACTTT
>NA|TRBJ2-1|13|NA|TRBV6-6
CASSYEDLNEQFF
TGTGCCAGCAGTTACGAGGACTTGAATGAGCAGTTCTTC
>NA|TRBJ2-7|13|few|TRBV19
CASRDFLSYEQYF
TGTGCCTCCCGGGACTTTCTATCCTACGAGCAGTACTTC
>TRBD1|TRBJ2-7|15|NA|TRBV9
CASSAGQGARYEQYF
TGTGCCAGCAGCGCGGGACAGGGGGCGCGCTACGAGCAGTACTTC
>TRBD2|TRBJ2-5|14|NA|TRBV30
CAWSRLAGGEAQYF
TGTGCCTGGAGTAGGCTAGCGGGGGGAGAGGCCCAGTACTTC
>TRBD2|TRBJ2-3|16|NA|TRBV4-3
CASSKVAGGRTDTQYF
TGCGCCAGCAGCAAGGTGGCGGGAGGCCGCACAGATACGCAGTATTTT
>NA|TRBJ1-6|15|NA|TRBV2
CASRGESSYNSPLHF
TGTGCCAGCAGAGGGGAAAGCTCCTATAATTCACCCCTCCACTTT
>NA|TRBJ2-1|12|NA|TRBV6-6
CASSSSDNEQFF
TGTGCCAGCAGTTCGTCTGACAATGAGCAGTTCTTC
>TRBD1|TRBJ1-5|15|NA|TRBV18
CASSPMGQGNQPQHF
TGTGCCAGCTCACCTATGGGACAGGGTAATCAGCCCCAGCATTTT
>NA|TRBJ1-2|15|once|TRBV10-1
CASSEGPGSFYGYTF
TGCGCCAGCAGTGAAGGCCCAGGGTCCTTCTATGGCTACACCTTC
>NA|TRBJ2-3|16|few|TRBV5-1
CASSLTPSAPTDTQYF
TGCGCCAGCAGCCTGACCCCTAGCGCACCCACAGATACGCAGTATTTT
>NA|TRBJ1-3|13|NA|TRBV29-1
CSVVWDPGNTIYF
TGCAGCGTTGTGTGGGACCCTGGAAACACCATATATTTT
>NA|TRBJ2-2|13|NA|TRBV9
CASSVGQTGELFF
TGTGCCAGCAGCGTAGGTCAGACCGGGGAGCTGTTTTTT
>NA|TRBJ2-1|15|NA|TRBV7-2
CASSLGSSTYNEQFF
TGTGCCAGCAGCTTAGGATCTAGCACATACAATGAGCAGTTCTTC
>NA|TRBJ1-5|14|NA|TRBV6-5
CASSLKGRDQPQHF
TGTGCCAGCAGTTTGAAGGGGCGAGATCAGCCCCAGCATTTT
>NA|TRBJ2-5|15|NA|TRBV29-1
CSVGPPFIGIETQYF
TGCAGCGTTGGGCCTCCGTTTATCGGGATAGAGACCCAGTACTTC
>TRBD1|TRBJ1-2|13|NA|TRBV25-1
CASSAVDRGGYTF
TGTGCCAGCAGTGCAGTTGACAGGGGTGGCTACACCTTC
>NA|TRBJ2-5|13|NA|TRBV27
CASSLGHFGTQYF
TGTGCCAGCAGTCTAGGACACTTCGGTACCCAGTACTTC
>NA|TRBJ1-1|14|NA|TRBV21-1
CASSAFCGLGEAFF
TGTGCCAGCAGCGCTTTTTGTGGACTCGGGGAAGCTTTCTTT
>NA|TRBJ2-2|15|NA|TRBV18
CASSPVGLTAGELFF
TGTGCCAGCTCACCGGTGGGACTCACTGCCGGGGAGCTGTTTTTT
>TRBD2|TRBJ2-7|15|NA|TRBV19
CASSTGGGLPYEQYF
TGTGCCAGTAGCACGGGGGGGGGTCTTCCCTACGAGCAGTACTTC